The 9 T cell receptor beta chains given below trace back to one sample, sequenced in a study of T cell responses to AZD1222 COVID-19 vaccine. Sequencing used immunoSEQ multiplex PCR; TCRdb keeps in-frame clones, though not all of them. The sample lists roughly 100,000 clones, roughly nine tenths occurring once. The sample consisted of peripheral blood, taken 28 days after the second AZD1222 dose. Every receptor here comes from an adult who received the AZD1222 COVID-19 vaccine.

J is TRBJ1-2 and V is TRBV28; 8 positions match TRBD1. This CDR3 has 13 residues. Germline V gene sequence: CDR1 MDHEN, CDR2 SYDVKM. The ends lost 2 bases at V and 4 bases at J; junction bases unmatched: 0. CDR3 sequence (DNA): TGTGCCAGCAGTTTACAGGGGGCCTATGGCTACACCTTC. Its protein is CASSLQGAYGYTF.

The rearrangement uses TRBV9 and TRBJ1-2; TRBD1 might be the D (6 bases). Trimming cost V 3 bases and J 2 bases, with 14 bases left between them. The germline gives CDR1 SGDLS, CDR2 YYNGEE. CDR3 length equals 15 residues. In DNA, the CDR3 is TGTGCCAGCAGCGGAGTTAAACAGGGCAACTATGGCTACACCTTC. It yields the protein CASSGVKQGNYGYTF.

This clone appeared once. V and J are TRBV18 and TRBJ2-1; D may correspond to TRBD1 or TRBD2 (5 bases each). CDR1 KGHSH and CDR2 LQKENI come from the germline V gene. This CDR3 contains 14 residues. Trimming shortened V by 3 bases and J by 5 bases, and 11 bases separated the two germline ends. For the CDR3, the DNA is TGTGCCAGCTCACCCGGGGAACAGGACAATGAGCAGTTCTTC. Translation gives CASSPGEQDNEQFF. The whole variable domain, filled in from reference TRBV18 and TRBJ2-1, reads NAGVMQNPRHLVRRRGQEARLRCSPMKGHSHVYWYRQLPEEGLKFMVYLQKENIIDESGMPKERFSAEFPKEGPSILRIQQVVRGDSAAYFCASSPGEQDNEQFFGPGTRLTVL.

The gene calls are TRBV11-2 and TRBJ1-5; no reliable D call. Trimming pared 2 bases from V and 7 bases from J, leaving 9 bases between. The CDR3 has 13 amino acids. Germline values: CDR1 SGHAT, CDR2 FQNNGV. CDR3 region: CASSLNLDQPQHF. The CDR3 nucleotides read TGTGCCAGCAGCTTAAATTTAGACCAGCCCCAGCATTTT.

The rearrangement uses TRBV30 and TRBJ2-5; 11 bases agree with TRBD2. CDR1 is GTSNPN, CDR2 SVGIG, per germline (reference sequence). The CDR3 has 14 amino acids. Trimming removed 2 bases from V and 8 bases from J; junction bases left unmatched: 7. Here the CDR3 reads CAWSPGTSGTTQYF. The CDR3 DNA sequence: TGTGCCTGGAGTCCCGGGACTAGCGGAACAACCCAGTACTTC.

The CDR3 loop is CASRPGWGAKETQYF. Here the CDR3 DNA reads TGTGCCAGCAGGCCCGGATGGGGGGCCAAAGAGACCCAGTACTTC. V is TRBV7-2 and J is TRBJ2-5; D might be TRBD1 or TRBD2, each matching 6 bases. V lost 6 bases and J 3 bases, leaving 17 bases between the germline ends. Germline V gene sequence: CDR1 SGHTA, CDR2 FQGNSA. CDR3 length equals 15 residues.

V gene TRBV28 combines with J gene TRBJ2-4; 13 nucleotides line up with TRBD2. The CDR3 length is 19 residues. The germline CDR1 and CDR2 sequences are MDHEN and SYDVKM. J gave up 0 bases and V 4 bases, and 9 bases lay outside the gene matches. The CDR3 region is CASSSGTSGIILAKNIQYF. The DNA for the CDR3 is TGTGCCAGCAGTTCCGGGACTAGCGGGATTATACTAGCCAAAAACATTCAGTACTTC.

This clone was found once. The genes are TRBV10-1 and TRBJ2-3; possibly TRBD1 for D (7 bases). Per germline, CDR1 WNHNN and CDR2 SYGVQD (reference sequence). The CDR3 spans 16 residues. Deletions cut 6 bases from V and 2 bases from J, with 18 bases between. The CDR3 DNA reads as TGCGCCAGCAGCGCGGGCGGGACAGCGTACACAGATACGCAGTATTTT. It encodes CASSAGGTAYTDTQYF.

The chain joins TRBV28 to TRBJ1-2; 7 bases fit TRBD1. With V trimmed by 2 bases and J by 1 base, 7 bases remained unmatched. Germline V gene sequence: CDR1 MDHEN, CDR2 SYDVKM. This CDR3 has 16 residues. CDR3 protein: CASSLAGTANNYGYTF. Here the CDR3 DNA reads TGTGCCAGCAGTTTAGCCGGGACAGCAAATAACTATGGCTACACCTTC.